The clone carrying this TCR beta chain was observed a single time. This sample is drawn from a study of OX40 agonist ivuxolimab in advanced cancers. Measured with immunoSEQ multiplex PCR; TCRdb has only the in-frame clones, and not every one. The profile shows about 97,000 clones, 85% to 90% of them singletons. CDR3 length: 13 residues. Trimming removed 6 bases at V and 6 bases at J, with 13 bases between. Germline CDR1 and CDR2: LNHDA and SQIVND (reference sequence). The chain uses TRBV19 and TRBJ2-3; a possible D gene is TRBD2 (5 bases). This sample comprised CD4+ or CD8+ T cells sorted from blood, obtained in a trial of the OX40 agonist ivuxolimab. This receptor was identified in an adult with an advanced solid tumor such as melanoma, head and neck, liver or kidney cancer. CDR3 sequence: CASSPGGRDTQYF. The CDR3 bases are TGTGCCAGTAGCCCCGGCGGGCGGGATACGCAGTATTTT.